This T cell receptor beta chain was recovered during a study of cytotoxic CD8 clonotypes in ibrutinib-treated CLL. Across the study: Within the patient group, eleven to twelve were relapsed/refractory and approximately 16 treatment-naive, and 17 were IGHV unmutated. Study observations and caveats: Public clonotypes proved infrequent, and on treatment they shrank or remained steady. Collection times varied between progressing and sustained-remission patients.

Note on this clone: The antigen remains unidentified.

Clones were sequenced by immunoSEQ multiplex PCR, and TCRdb holds only the in-frame ones, with some missing. The sample lists about 28,000 clones, around 52% seen once, with less than 6% in the top ten. The V gene's germline CDR1 is SGHTS and CDR2 YDEGEE. CDR3 length equals 12 residues. The germline V and J ends were trimmed by 3 bases and 7 bases, with 10 bases remaining between them. The sample was PBMCs, taken before ibrutinib treatment. This chain connects TRBV5-8 to TRBJ2-5; tentatively, D is TRBD1 or TRBD2 (6 bases each). This clonotype originated in a human donor with chronic lymphocytic leukemia. The CDR3: CASSWGAGTQYF. CDR3 nucleotide sequence: TGTGCCAGCAGCTGGGGGGCGGGGACCCAGTACTTC.